This paragraph reports one T cell receptor beta chain. Original data processing: For nucleated cells, counts were estimated from reference gene primer amplification. Profiled with immunoSEQ multiplex PCR; TCRdb holds only in-frame clones, not every one. For V, J and clone size, that table is used; D and trimming come from the DNA. The profile shows 110,000 to 150,000 clones, around 85% of them singletons. This specimen comes from a study of blood T cell repertoires in COVID-19. V was cut by 5 bases and J by 6 bases, with 17 bases left in between. The germline V gene encodes CDR1 SGHDT and CDR2 YYEEEE. This CDR3 contains 14 residues.

This rearrangement joins TRBV5-6 to TRBJ1-1; possible D gene TRBD1, 5 bases. The sequenced sample was peripheral blood. The clonotype comes from a man aged 50-60 years with acute or convalescent COVID-19. The CDR3 sequence is CASSYRQFPAEAFF. CDR3 nucleotides: TGTGCCAGCAGTTACCGACAGTTTCCCGCTGAAGCTTTCTTT.